The following is a T cell receptor beta chain sequence with its context. As processed by the authors: Estimation of nucleated cell counts was performed using reference gene primer amplification. Clones were sequenced by immunoSEQ multiplex PCR, and TCRdb holds only the in-frame ones, with some missing. V and J calls plus clone size are reproduced from that table; the DNA served to infer D and trimming. The table lists 60,000 to 85,000 clones, about 92% of them singletons. The sample belongs to a study of blood T cell repertoires in COVID-19. At the level of the study: T cells, B-cell-depleted T cells, or PBMCs supplied cDNA or gDNA.

CDR1 KGHSH and CDR2 LQKENI come from the germline V gene. V lost 2 bases, J lost 4 bases, and 3 bases stayed unmatched. The CDR3 has 16 amino acids. The specimen sequenced was peripheral blood. This clonotype was obtained from a man aged 50-59 years with acute or convalescent COVID-19. This chain uses TRBV18 with TRBJ2-5; TRBD2 matches 14 bases. CDR3 bases: TGTGCCAGCTCACCAGGACTAGCGGGAGGTCGAGAGACCCAGTACTTC. Protein sequence: CASSPGLAGGRETQYF.